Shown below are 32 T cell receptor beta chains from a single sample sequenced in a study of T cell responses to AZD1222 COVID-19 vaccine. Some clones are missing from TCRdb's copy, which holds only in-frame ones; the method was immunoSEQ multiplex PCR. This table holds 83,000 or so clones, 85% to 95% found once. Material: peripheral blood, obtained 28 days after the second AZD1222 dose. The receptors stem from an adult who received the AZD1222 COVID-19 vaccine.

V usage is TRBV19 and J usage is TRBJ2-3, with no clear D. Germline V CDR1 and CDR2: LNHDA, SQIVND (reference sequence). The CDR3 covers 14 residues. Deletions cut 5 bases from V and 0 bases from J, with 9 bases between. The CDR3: CASSHGTSTDTQYF. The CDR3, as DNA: TGTGCCAGTAGTCATGGAACTAGCACAGATACGCAGTATTTT.

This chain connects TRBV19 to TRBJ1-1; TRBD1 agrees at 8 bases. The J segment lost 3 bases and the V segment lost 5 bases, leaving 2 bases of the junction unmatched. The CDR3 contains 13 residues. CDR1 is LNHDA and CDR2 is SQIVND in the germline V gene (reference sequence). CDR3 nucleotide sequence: TGTGCCAGTAGTGTGGACAGGGACACTGAAGCTTTCTTT. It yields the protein CASSVDRDTEAFF.

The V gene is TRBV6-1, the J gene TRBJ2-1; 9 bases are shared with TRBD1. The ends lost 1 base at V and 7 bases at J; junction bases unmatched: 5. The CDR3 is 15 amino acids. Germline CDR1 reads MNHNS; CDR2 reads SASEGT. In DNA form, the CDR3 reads TGTGCCAGCAGTGAAGTTGGGACAGGGCGTAATGAGCAGTTCTTC. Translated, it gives CASSEVGTGRNEQFF.

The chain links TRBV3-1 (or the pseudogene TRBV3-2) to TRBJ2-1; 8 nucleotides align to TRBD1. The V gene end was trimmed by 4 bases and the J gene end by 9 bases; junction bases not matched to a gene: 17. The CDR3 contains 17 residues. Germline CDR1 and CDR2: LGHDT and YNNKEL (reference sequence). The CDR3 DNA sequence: TGTGCCAGCAGCCCAGGTGGGACAGGTGGACCATTTAGTGAGCAGTTCTTC. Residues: CASSPGGTGGPFSEQFF.

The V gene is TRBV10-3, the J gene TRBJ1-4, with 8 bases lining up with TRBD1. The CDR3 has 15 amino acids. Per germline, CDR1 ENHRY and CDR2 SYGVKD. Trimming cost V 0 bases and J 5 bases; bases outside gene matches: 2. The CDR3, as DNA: TGTGCCATCAGTGAGTCTCGACAGGGGAATGAAAAACTGTTTTTT. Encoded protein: CAISESRQGNEKLFF.

CDR3 nucleotide sequence: TGTGCCAGCAGGGGCGGGATGAACACTGAAGCTTTCTTT. This sequence encodes CASRGGMNTEAFF. This sequence joins TRBV7-2 and TRBJ1-1; no firm D call. This CDR3 region has 13 residues. The V gene's germline CDR1 is SGHTA and CDR2 FQGNSA. Trimming cost V 6 bases and J 0 bases, with 8 bases left between them.

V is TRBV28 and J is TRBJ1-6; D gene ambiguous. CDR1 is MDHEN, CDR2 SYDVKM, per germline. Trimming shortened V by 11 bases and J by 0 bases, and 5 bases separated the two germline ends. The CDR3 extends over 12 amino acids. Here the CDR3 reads CASGSYNSPLHF. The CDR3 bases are TGTGCCTCGGGCTCCTATAATTCACCCCTCCACTTT. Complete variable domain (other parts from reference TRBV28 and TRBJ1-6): DVKVTQSSRYLVKRTGEKVFLECVQDMDHENMFWYRQDPGLGLRLIYFSYDVKMKEKGDIPEGYSVSREKKERFSLILESASTNQTSMYLCASGSYNSPLHFGNGTRLTVT.

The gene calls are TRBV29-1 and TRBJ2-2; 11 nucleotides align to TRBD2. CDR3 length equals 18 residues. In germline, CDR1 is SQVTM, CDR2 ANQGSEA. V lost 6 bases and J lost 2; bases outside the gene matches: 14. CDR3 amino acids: CSVAFGFSGRGNTGELFF. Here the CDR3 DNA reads TGCAGCGTAGCTTTTGGGTTTAGCGGGAGGGGTAACACCGGGGAGCTGTTTTTT.

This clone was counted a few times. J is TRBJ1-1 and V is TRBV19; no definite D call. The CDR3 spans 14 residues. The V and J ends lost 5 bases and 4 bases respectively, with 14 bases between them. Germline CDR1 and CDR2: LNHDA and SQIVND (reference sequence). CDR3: CASSGNSYTTEAFF. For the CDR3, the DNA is TGTGCCAGTAGTGGGAACTCGTATACCACTGAAGCTTTCTTT.

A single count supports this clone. CDR3 nucleotide sequence: TGTGCCAGCAGTCTGGATCGAGGGGGCCGAGGCTACACCTTC. It translates to CASSLDRGGRGYTF. The rearrangement uses TRBV28 and TRBJ1-2; TRBD1 aligns across 7 bases. With V trimmed by 5 bases and J by 8 bases, 11 bases remained unmatched. Per the germline V gene, CDR1 is MDHEN and CDR2 is SYDVKM. The CDR3 loop spans 14 amino acids.

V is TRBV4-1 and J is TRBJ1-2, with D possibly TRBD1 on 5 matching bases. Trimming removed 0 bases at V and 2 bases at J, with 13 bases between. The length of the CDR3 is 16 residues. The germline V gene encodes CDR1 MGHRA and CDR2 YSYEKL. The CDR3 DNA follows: TGCGCCAGCAGCCAAGACTCGCAGGGACCGAACTATGGCTACACCTTC. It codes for CASSQDSQGPNYGYTF.

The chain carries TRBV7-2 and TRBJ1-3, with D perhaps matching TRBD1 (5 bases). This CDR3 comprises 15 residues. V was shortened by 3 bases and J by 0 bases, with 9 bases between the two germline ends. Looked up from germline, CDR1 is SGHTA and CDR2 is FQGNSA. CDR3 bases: TGTGCCAGCAGCTTGGGGACGGCCTCTGGAAACACCATATATTTT. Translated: CASSLGTASGNTIYF.

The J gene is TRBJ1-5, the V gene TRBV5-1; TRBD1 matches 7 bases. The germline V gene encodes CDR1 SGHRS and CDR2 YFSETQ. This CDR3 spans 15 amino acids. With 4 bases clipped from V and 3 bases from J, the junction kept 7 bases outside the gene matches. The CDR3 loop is CASSPGTDYNQPQHF. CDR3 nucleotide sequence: TGCGCCAGCAGCCCTGGGACAGACTACAATCAGCCCCAGCATTTT.

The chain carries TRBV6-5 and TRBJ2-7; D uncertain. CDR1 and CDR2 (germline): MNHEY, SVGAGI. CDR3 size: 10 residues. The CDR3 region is CAGGLYEQYF. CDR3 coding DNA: TGTGCTGGTGGGTTATACGAGCAGTACTTC.

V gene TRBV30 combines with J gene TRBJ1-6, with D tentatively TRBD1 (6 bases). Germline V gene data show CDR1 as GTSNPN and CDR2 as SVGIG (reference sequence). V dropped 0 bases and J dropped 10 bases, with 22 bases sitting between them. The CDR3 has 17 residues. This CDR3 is CAWSVRAGAGIRSPLHF. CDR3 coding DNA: TGTGCCTGGAGTGTACGTGCAGGGGCGGGAATAAGATCACCCCTCCACTTT. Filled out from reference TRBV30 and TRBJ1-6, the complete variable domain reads SQTIHQWPATLVQPVGSPLSLECTVEGTSNPNLYWYRQAAGRGLQLLFYSVGIGQISSEVPQNLSASRPQDRQFILSSKKLLLSDSGFYLCAWSVRAGAGIRSPLHFGNGTRLTVT.

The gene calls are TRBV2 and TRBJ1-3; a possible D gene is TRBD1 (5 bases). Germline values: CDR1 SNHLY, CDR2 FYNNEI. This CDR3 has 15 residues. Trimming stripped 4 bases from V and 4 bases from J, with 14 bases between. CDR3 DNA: TGTGCCAGCAGTGGACAGTTACTCTCGGGAAACACCATATATTTT. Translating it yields CASSGQLLSGNTIYF.

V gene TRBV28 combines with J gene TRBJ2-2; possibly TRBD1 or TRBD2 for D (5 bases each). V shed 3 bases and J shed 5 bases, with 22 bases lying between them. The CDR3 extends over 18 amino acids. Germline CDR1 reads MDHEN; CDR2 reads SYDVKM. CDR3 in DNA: TGTGCCAGCAGTTTTCGTAACTGGGACCCTTGGGGGACCGGGGAGCTGTTTTTT. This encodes CASSFRNWDPWGTGELFF.

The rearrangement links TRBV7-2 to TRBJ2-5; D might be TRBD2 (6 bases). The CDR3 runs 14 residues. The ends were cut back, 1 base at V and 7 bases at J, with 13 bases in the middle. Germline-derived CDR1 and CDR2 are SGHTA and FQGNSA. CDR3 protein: CASSLGREPGTQYF. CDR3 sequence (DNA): TGTGCCAGCAGCTTAGGCCGGGAGCCCGGGACCCAGTACTTC.

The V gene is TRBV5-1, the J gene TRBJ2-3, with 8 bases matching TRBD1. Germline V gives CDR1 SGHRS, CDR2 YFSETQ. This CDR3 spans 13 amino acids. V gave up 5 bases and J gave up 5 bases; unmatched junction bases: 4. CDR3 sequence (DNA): TGCGCCAGCAGAATTACAGGGGGAGATACGCAGTATTTT. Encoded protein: CASRITGGDTQYF.

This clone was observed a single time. CDR3 coding DNA: TGTGCCAGCTCGCTCATAGTAGGGGTCAATGAGCAGTTCTTC. Its protein product is CASSLIVGVNEQFF. The rearrangement joins TRBV18 to TRBJ2-1; D is perhaps TRBD1 (5 bases). Trimming removed 6 bases from V and 6 bases from J, with 15 bases in between. Looked up from germline, CDR1 is KGHSH and CDR2 is LQKENI. There are 14 residues in the CDR3.

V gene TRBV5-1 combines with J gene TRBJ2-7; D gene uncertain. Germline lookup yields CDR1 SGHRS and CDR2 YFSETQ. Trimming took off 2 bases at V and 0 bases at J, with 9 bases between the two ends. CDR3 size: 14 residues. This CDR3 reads CASSFATSSYEQYF. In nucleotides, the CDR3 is TGCGCCAGCAGCTTTGCGACAAGCTCCTACGAGCAGTACTTC.

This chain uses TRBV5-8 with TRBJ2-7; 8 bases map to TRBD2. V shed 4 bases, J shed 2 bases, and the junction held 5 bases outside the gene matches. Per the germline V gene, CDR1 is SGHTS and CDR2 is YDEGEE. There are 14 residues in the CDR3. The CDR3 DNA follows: TGTGCCAGCAGCCCGGCGGGAGGAACCTACGAGCAGTACTTC. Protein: CASSPAGGTYEQYF.

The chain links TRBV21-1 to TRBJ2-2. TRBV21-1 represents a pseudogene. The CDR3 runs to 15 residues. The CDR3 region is CASSNPCGPTGELFF. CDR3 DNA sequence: TGTGCCAGCAGCAATCCCTGTGGACCCACCGGGGAGCTGTTTTTT.

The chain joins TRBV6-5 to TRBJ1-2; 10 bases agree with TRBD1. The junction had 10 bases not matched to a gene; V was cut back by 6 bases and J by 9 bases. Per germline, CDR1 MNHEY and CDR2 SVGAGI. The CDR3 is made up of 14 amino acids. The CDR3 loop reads CASRSDRGPQRYTF. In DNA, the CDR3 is TGTGCCAGCAGATCCGACAGGGGGCCGCAGCGCTACACCTTC.

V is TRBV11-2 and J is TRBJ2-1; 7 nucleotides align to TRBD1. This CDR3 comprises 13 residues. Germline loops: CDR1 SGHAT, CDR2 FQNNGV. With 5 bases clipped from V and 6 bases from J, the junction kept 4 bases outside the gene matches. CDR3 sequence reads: CASSRPGGNEQFF. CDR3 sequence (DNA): TGTGCCAGCAGCCGCCCAGGGGGCAATGAGCAGTTCTTC.

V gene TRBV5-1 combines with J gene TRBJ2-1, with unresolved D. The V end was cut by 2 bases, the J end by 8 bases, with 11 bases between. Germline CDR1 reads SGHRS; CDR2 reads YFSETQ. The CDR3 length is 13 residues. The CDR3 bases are TGCGCCAGCAGCTTTGGCGTCAGCGATGAGCAGTTCTTC. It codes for CASSFGVSDEQFF.

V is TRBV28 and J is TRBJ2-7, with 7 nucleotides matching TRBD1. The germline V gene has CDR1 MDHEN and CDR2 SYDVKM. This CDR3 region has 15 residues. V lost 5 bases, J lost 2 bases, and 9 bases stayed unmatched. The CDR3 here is CASSITGVVAYEQYF. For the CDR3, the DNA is TGTGCCAGCAGTATCACAGGGGTAGTAGCCTACGAGCAGTACTTC. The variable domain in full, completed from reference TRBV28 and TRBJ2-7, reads DVKVTQSSRYLVKRTGEKVFLECVQDMDHENMFWYRQDPGLGLRLIYFSYDVKMKEKGDIPEGYSVSREKKERFSLILESASTNQTSMYLCASSITGVVAYEQYFGPGTRLTVT.

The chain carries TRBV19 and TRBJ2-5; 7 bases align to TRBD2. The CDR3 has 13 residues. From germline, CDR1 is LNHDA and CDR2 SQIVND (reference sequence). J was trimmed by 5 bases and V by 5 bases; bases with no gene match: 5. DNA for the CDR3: TGTGCCAGTAGTCCCCTGGGGGGGGAGACCCAGTACTTC. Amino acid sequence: CASSPLGGETQYF.

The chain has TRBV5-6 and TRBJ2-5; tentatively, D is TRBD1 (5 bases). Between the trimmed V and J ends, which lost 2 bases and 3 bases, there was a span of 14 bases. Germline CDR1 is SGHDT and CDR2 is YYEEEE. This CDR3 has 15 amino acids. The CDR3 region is CASSLLQVGEETQYF. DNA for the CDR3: TGTGCCAGCAGCTTATTACAGGTGGGCGAAGAGACCCAGTACTTC.

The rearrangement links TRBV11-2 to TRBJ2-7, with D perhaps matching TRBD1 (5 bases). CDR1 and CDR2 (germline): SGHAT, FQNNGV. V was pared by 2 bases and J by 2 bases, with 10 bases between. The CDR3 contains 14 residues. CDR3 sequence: CASSLIQTAYEQYF. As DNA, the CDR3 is TGTGCCAGCAGCTTAATACAGACAGCCTACGAGCAGTACTTC.

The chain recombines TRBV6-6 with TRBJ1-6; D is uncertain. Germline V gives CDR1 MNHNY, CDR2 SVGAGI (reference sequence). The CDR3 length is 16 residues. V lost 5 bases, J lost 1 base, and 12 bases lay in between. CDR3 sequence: CASSPQPESYNSPLHF. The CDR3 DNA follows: TGTGCCAGCAGTCCTCAGCCGGAGTCCTATAATTCACCCCTCCACTTT.

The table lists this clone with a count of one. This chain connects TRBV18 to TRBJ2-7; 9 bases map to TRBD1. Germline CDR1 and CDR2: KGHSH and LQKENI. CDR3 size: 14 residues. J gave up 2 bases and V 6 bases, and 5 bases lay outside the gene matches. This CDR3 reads CASSFGTGPYEQYF. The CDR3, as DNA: TGTGCCAGCTCCTTCGGGACAGGGCCCTACGAGCAGTACTTC.